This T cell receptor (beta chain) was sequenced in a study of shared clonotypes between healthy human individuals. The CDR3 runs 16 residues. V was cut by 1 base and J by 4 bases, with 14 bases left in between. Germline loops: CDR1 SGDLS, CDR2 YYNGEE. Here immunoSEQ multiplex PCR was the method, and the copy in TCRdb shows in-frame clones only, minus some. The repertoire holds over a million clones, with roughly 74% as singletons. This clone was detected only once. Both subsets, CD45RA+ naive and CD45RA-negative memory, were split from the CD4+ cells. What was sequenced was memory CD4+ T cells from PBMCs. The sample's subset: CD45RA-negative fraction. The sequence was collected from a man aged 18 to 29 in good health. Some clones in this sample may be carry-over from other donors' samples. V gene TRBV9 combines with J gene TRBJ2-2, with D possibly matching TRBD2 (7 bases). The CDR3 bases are TGTGCCAGCAGCGTAAGGGGGGGAGAGGGCACCGGGGAGCTGTTTTTT. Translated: CASSVRGGEGTGELFF. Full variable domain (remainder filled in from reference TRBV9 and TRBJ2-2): DSGVTQTPKHLITATGQRVTLRCSPRSGDLSVYWYQQSLDQGLQFLIQYYNGEERAKGNILERFSAQQFPDLHSELNLSSLELGDSALYFCASSVRGGEGTGELFFGEGSRLTVL.